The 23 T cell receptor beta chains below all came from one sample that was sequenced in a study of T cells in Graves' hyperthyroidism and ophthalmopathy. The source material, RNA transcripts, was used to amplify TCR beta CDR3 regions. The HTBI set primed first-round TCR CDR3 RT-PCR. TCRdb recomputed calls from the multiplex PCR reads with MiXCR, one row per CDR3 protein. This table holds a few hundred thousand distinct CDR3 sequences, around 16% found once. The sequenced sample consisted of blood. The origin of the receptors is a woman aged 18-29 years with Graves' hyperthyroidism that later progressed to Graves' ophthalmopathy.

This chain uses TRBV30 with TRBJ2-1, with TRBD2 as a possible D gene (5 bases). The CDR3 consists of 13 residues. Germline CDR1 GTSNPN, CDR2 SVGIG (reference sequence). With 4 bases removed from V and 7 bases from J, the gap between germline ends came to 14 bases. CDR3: CAWIPGLANEQFF. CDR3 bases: TGTGCCTGGATCCCCGGACTGGCGAATGAGCAGTTCTTC. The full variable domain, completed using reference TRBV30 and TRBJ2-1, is SQTIHQWPATLVQPVGSPLSLECTVEGTSNPNLYWYRQAAGRGLQLLFYSVGIGQISSEVPQNLSASRPQDRQFILSSKKLLLSDSGFYLCAWIPGLANEQFFGPGTRLTVL.

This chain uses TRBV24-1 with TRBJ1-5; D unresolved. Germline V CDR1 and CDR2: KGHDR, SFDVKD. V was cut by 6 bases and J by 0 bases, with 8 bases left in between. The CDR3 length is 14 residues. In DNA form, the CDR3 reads TGTGCCACCAGTCCGGATTATAGCAATCAGCCCCAGCATTTT. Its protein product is CATSPDYSNQPQHF.

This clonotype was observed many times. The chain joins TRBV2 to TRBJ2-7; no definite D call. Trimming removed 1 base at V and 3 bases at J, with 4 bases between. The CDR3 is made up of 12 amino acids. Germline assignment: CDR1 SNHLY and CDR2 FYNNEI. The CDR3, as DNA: TGTGCCAGCAGTGAAGATTTCTACGAGCAGTACTTC. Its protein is CASSEDFYEQYF.

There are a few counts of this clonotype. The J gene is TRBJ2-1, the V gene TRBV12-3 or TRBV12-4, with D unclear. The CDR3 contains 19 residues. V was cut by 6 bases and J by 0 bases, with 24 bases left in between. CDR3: CASSPLEESLTSSYNEQFF. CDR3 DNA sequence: TGTGCCAGCAGCCCTCTCGAGGAGAGCCTTACGAGCTCCTACAATGAGCAGTTCTTC.

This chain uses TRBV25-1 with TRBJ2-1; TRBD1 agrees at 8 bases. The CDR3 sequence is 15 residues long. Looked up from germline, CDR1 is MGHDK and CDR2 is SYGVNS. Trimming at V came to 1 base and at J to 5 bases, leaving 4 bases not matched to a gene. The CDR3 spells CASSEFATGDNEQFF. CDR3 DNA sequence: TGTGCCAGCAGTGAATTCGCGACAGGGGACAATGAGCAGTTCTTC.

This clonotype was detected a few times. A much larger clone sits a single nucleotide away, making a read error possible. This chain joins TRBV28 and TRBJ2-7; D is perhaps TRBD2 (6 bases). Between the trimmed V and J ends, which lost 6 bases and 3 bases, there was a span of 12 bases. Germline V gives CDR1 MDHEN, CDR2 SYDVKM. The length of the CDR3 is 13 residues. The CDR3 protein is CASSTGLNYEQYF. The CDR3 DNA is TGTGCCAGCAGCACGGGACTGAACTACGAGCAGTACTTC.

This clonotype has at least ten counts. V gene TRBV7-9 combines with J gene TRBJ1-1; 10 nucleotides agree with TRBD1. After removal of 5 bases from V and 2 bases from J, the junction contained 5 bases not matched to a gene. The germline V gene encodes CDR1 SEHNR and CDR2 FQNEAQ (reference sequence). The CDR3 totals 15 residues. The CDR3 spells CASSPGTGANTEAFF. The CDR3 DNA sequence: TGTGCCAGCAGCCCCGGGACAGGGGCCAACACTGAAGCTTTCTTT. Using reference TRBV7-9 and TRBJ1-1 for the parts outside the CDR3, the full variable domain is DTGVSQNPRHKITKRGQNVTFRCDPISEHNRLYWYRQTLGQGPEFLTYFQNEAQLEKSRLLSDRFSAERPKGSFSTLEIQRTEQGDSAMYLCASSPGTGANTEAFFGQGTRLTVV.

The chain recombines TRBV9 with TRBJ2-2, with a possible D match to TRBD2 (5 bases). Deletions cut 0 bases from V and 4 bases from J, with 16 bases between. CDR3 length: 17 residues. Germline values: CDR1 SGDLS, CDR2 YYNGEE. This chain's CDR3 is CASSVARDGKGTGELFF. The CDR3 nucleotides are TGTGCCAGCAGCGTAGCGAGGGATGGTAAAGGCACCGGGGAGCTGTTTTTT. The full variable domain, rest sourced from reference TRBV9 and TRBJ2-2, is DSGVTQTPKHLITATGQRVTLRCSPRSGDLSVYWYQQSLDQGLQFLIQYYNGEERAKGNILERFSAQQFPDLHSELNLSSLELGDSALYFCASSVARDGKGTGELFFGEGSRLTVL.

CDR3 protein: CASSLPISSGANVLTF. Here the CDR3 DNA reads TGTGCCAGCAGCTTACCCATCAGCTCTGGGGCCAACGTCCTGACTTTC. The chain recombines TRBV13 with TRBJ2-6; no reliable D call. V was cut by 2 bases and J by 0 bases, with 8 bases left in between. Germline V gene data show CDR1 as PRHDT and CDR2 as FYEKMQ (reference sequence). There are 16 residues in the CDR3. The variable domain in full, with the rest retrieved from reference TRBV13 and TRBJ2-6, is AAGVIQSPRHLIKEKRETATLKCYPIPRHDTVYWYQQGPGQDPQFLISFYEKMQSDKGSIPDRFSAQQFSDYHSELNMSSLELGDSALYFCASSLPISSGANVLTFGAGSRLTVL.

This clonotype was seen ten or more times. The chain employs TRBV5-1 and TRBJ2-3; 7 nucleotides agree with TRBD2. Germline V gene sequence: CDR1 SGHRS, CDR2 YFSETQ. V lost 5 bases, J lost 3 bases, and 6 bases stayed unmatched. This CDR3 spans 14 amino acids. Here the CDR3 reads CASSRASGTDTQYF. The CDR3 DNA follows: TGCGCCAGCAGTCGGGCTAGCGGAACAGATACGCAGTATTTT.

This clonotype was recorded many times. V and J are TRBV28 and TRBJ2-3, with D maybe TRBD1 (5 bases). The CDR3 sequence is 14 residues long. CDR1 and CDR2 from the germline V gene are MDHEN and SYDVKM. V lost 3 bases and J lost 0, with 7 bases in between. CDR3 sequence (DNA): TGTGCCAGCAGTTTGCACAGGAGCACAGATACGCAGTATTTT. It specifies CASSLHRSTDTQYF.

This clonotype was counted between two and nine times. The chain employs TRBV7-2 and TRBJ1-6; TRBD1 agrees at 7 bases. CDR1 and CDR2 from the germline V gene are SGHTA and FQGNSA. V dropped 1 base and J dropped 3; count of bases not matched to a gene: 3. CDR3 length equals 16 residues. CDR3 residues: CASSLGGGSYNSPLHF. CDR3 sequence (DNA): TGTGCCAGCAGCTTAGGAGGGGGCAGCTATAATTCACCCCTCCACTTT.

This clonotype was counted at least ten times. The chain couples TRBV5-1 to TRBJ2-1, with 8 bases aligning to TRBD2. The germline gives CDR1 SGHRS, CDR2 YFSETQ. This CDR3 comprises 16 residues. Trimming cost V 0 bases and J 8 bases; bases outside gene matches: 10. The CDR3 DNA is TGCGCCAGCAGCTTGGTGTGGCGGGAGGTAGTGGATGAGCAGTTCTTC. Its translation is CASSLVWREVVDEQFF.

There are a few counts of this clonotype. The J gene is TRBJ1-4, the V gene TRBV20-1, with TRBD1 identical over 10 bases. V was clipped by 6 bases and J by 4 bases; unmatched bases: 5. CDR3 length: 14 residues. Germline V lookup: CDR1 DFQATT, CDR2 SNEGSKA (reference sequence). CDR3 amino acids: CSARQGAGNEKLFF. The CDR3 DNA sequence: TGCAGTGCGAGACAGGGGGCGGGTAATGAAAAACTGTTTTTT.

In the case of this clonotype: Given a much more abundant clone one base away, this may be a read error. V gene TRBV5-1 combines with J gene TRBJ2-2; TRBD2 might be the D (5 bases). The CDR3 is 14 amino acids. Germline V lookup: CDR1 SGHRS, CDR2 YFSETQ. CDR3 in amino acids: CASSLRVNTGELSF. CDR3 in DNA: TGCGCCAGCAGCTTGCGGGTGAACACCGGGGAGCTGTCTTTT.

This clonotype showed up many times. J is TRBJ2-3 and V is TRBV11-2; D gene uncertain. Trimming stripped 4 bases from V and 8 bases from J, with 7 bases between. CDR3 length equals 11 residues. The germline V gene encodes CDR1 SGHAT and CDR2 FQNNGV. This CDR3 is CASSSRVTQYF. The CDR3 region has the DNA TGTGCCAGCAGCTCCCGAGTTACGCAGTATTTT.

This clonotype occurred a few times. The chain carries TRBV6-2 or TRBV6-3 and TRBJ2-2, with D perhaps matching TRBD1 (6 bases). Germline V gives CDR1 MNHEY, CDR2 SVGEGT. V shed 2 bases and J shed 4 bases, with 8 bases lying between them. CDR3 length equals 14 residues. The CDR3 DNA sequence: TGTGCCAGCAGTTACAGGGGGACCACCGGGGAGCTGTTTTTT. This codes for CASSYRGTTGELFF.

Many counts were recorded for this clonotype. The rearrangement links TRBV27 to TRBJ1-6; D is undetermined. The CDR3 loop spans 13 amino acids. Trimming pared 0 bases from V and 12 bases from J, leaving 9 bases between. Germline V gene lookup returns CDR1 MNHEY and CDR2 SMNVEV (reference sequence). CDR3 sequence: CASSLSTVRPLHF. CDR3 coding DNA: TGTGCCAGCAGTTTATCCACAGTACGACCCCTCCACTTT.

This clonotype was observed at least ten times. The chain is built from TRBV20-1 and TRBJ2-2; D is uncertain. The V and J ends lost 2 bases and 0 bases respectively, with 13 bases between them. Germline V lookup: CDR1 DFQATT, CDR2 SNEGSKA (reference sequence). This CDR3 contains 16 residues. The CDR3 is CSARNPYGSNTGELFF. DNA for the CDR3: TGCAGTGCTAGAAATCCGTATGGGTCGAACACCGGGGAGCTGTTTTTT.

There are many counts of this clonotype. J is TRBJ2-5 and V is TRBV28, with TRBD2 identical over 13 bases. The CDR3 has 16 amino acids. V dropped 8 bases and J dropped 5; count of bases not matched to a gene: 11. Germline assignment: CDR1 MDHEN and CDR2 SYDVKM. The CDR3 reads CASAGGLAGSWETQYF. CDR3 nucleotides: TGTGCCAGCGCGGGGGGACTAGCGGGATCGTGGGAGACCCAGTACTTC.

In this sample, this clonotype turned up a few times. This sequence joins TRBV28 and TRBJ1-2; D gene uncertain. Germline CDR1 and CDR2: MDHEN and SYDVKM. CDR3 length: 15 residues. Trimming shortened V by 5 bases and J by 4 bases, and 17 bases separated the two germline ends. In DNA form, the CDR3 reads TGTGCCAGCAGTCCGGTGGTTGGTGGAGCCTATGGCTACACCTTC. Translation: CASSPVVGGAYGYTF.

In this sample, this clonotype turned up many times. In DNA form, the CDR3 reads TGTGCCACCAGTGATCAGCGGACTCACTACAATGAGCAGTTCTTC. Residues: CATSDQRTHYNEQFF. The gene calls are TRBV24-1 and TRBJ2-1, with a possible D match to TRBD2 (5 bases). Germline CDR1 is KGHDR and CDR2 is SFDVKD. V lost 3 bases to trimming and J lost 3 bases, with 11 bases between them. CDR3 size: 15 residues.

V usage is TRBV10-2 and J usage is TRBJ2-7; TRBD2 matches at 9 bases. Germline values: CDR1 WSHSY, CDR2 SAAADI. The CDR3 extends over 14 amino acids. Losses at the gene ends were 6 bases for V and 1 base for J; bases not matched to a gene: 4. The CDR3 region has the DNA TGCGCCAGCAGGGATAGCGGGAGTTCCTACGAGCAGTACTTC. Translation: CASRDSGSSYEQYF.